This TCR beta chain came from a study of immune cell composition in non-small cell lung cancer. Findings and caveats of the study: Squamous lung tumours showed higher top 10 clone scores and clonality than adenocarcinomas.

This clone was seen more than once but under ten times. Its antigen is as yet unknown. Some clones are missing from TCRdb's copy, which holds only in-frame ones; the method was immunoSEQ multiplex PCR. The sample shows over a thousand clones, around 66% of them seen only once. Trimming left V 5 bases short and J 1 base short, with 8 bases between. CDR3 length equals 13 residues. Per germline, CDR1 SGHVS and CDR2 FQNEAQ. The sequence derives from a human donor with non-small cell lung cancer. The chain has TRBV7-8 and TRBJ1-1, with D maybe TRBD1 (6 bases). Sequenced input: lung tumor tissue. The chain's CDR3 is CASSQQGNTEAFF. The CDR3, as DNA: TGTGCCAGCAGCCAACAGGGGAACACTGAAGCTTTCTTT.